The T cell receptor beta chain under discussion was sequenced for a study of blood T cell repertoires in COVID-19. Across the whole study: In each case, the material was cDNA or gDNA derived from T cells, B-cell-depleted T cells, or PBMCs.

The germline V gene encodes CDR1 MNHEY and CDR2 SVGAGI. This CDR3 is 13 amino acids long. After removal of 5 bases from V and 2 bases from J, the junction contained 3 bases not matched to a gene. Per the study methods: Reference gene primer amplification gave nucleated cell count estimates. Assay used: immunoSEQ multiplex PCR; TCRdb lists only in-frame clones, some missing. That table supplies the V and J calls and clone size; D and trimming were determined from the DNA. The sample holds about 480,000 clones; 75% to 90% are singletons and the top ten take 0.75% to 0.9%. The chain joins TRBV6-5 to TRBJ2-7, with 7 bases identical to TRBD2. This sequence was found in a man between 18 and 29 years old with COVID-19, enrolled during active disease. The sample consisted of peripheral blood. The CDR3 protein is CASSRTSPYEQYF. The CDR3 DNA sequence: TGTGCCAGCAGTCGGACTAGTCCCTACGAGCAGTACTTC.